These 32 T cell receptor beta chains came from one sample sequenced in a study of OX40 agonist ivuxolimab in advanced cancers. The method was immunoSEQ multiplex PCR; TCRdb's version includes in-frame clones alone and lacks a portion of them. The table lists 30,000 to 45,000 clones, approximately 87% of them singletons. This specimen consisted of CD4+ or CD8+ T cells sorted from blood, obtained in a trial of the OX40 agonist ivuxolimab. These receptors all come from an adult with an advanced solid tumor such as melanoma, head and neck, liver or kidney cancer.

V is TRBV5-1 and J is TRBJ2-5; D may match TRBD1 or TRBD2 (5 bases each). The CDR3 totals 14 residues. V lost 0 bases to trimming and J lost 7 bases, with 13 bases between them. In germline, CDR1 is SGHRS, CDR2 YFSETQ. In DNA form, the CDR3 reads TGCGCCAGCAGCTTGGATCGGACGAGGGGGACCCAGTACTTC. This codes for CASSLDRTRGTQYF.

The genes are TRBV30 and TRBJ1-2; D gene ambiguous. The germline CDR1 and CDR2 sequences are GTSNPN and SVGIG (reference sequence). Trimming removed 5 bases from V and 8 bases from J, with 15 bases in between. The CDR3 has 12 amino acids. CDR3 sequence reads: CAWGIGVGGYTF. As DNA, the CDR3 is TGTGCCTGGGGGATTGGAGTAGGAGGCTACACCTTC.

The chain employs TRBV7-8 and TRBJ1-5, with D tentatively TRBD1 (5 bases). With 2 bases removed from V and 0 bases from J, the gap between germline ends came to 11 bases. Germline CDR1 and CDR2: SGHVS and FQNEAQ. This CDR3 is 16 amino acids long. DNA for the CDR3: TGTGCCAGCAGCTTATATGACAGAAATAGCAATCAGCCCCAGCATTTT. This gives the protein CASSLYDRNSNQPQHF.

The rearrangement uses TRBV13 and TRBJ1-1; D not resolved. The V end was cut by 2 bases, the J end by 2 bases, with 3 bases between. From germline, CDR1 is PRHDT and CDR2 FYEKMQ (reference sequence). CDR3 length equals 12 residues. This chain's CDR3 is CASSLSNTEAFF. The CDR3 coding sequence is TGTGCCAGCAGCTTAAGCAACACTGAAGCTTTCTTT.

This rearrangement joins TRBV7-6 to TRBJ2-5; possibly TRBD2 for D (8 bases). Trimming pared 6 bases from V and 4 bases from J, leaving 24 bases between. CDR3 length equals 17 residues. CDR1 SGHVS and CDR2 FNYEAQ come from the germline V gene. CDR3 sequence (DNA): TGTGCCAGCAGTATTCCAGGGGGTGGCGGGAGGAGAGAGACCCAGTACTTC. It codes for CASSIPGGGGRRETQYF.

The chain links TRBV28 to TRBJ2-5; D may be TRBD2 (6 bases). The DNA end is a closer match to TRBJ2-7, so the J assignment may be wrong. The CDR3 length is 13 residues. CDR1 MDHEN and CDR2 SYDVKM come from the germline V gene. CDR3 bases: TGTGCCAGCAGTTTAGGGGGGATCCACGAGCAGTACTTC. It yields the protein CASSLGGIHEQYF.

There are a few counts of this clone. This chain's CDR3 is CAISDNRGGPLNRGNTIYF. The CDR3 DNA reads TGTGCCATCAGTGACAATAGGGGCGGGCCCTTGAATCGCGGAAACACCATATATTTT. V and J are TRBV10-3 and TRBJ1-3; a weak D match, TRBD1 (5 bases). This CDR3 is 19 amino acids long. V was shortened by 3 bases and J by 4 bases, with 25 bases between the two germline ends. Germline lookup yields CDR1 ENHRY and CDR2 SYGVKD.

The chain uses TRBV5-1 and TRBJ1-2, with D perhaps matching TRBD1 (6 bases). The CDR3 extends over 15 amino acids. V dropped 2 bases and J dropped 0 bases, with 11 bases sitting between them. The germline V gene encodes CDR1 SGHRS and CDR2 YFSETQ. CDR3 in amino acids: CASSFSGDPNYGYTF. CDR3 sequence (DNA): TGCGCCAGCAGCTTCTCAGGGGACCCTAACTATGGCTACACCTTC. Drawing the rest from reference TRBV5-1 and TRBJ1-2, the complete variable domain is KAGVTQTPRYLIKTRGQQVTLSCSPISGHRSVSWYQQTPGQGLQFLFEYFSETQRNKGNFPGRFSGRQFSNSRSEMNVSTLELGDSALYLCASSFSGDPNYGYTFGSGTRLTVV.

As concerns this clone: A read error may account for a junction end that differs from germline. The chain couples TRBV28 to TRBJ2-2; no firm D call. The germline CDR1 and CDR2 sequences are MDHEN and SYDVKM. This CDR3 is 12 amino acids long. CDR3 region: CASGKNSGELFF. CDR3 in DNA: TGTGCCAGCGGAAAGAACTCCGGGGAGCTGTTTTTT.

This rearrangement joins TRBV4-1 to TRBJ1-1, with D perhaps TRBD1 (5 bases). The CDR3 spans 14 residues. Between the trimmed V and J ends, which lost 3 bases and 4 bases, there was a span of 12 bases. Germline values: CDR1 MGHRA, CDR2 YSYEKL. The CDR3 reads CASSQVRRGTEAFF. In DNA, the CDR3 is TGCGCCAGCAGCCAGGTCAGGAGGGGCACTGAAGCTTTCTTT.

This chain connects TRBV6-5 to TRBJ1-6, with no clear D. This CDR3 is 15 amino acids long. Trimming shortened V by 2 bases and J by 9 bases, and 14 bases separated the two germline ends. CDR1 and CDR2 from the germline V gene are MNHEY and SVGAGI. CDR3 protein: CASSYGATPRSPLHF. In DNA, the CDR3 is TGTGCCAGCAGTTACGGTGCCACTCCTCGTTCACCCCTCCACTTT.

The gene calls are TRBV28 and TRBJ2-7, with D possibly called TRBD1 or TRBD2 (6 bases each). Germline V gene lookup returns CDR1 MDHEN and CDR2 SYDVKM. The CDR3 consists of 14 residues. V lost 10 bases and J lost 2, with 18 bases in between. CDR3 protein: CATSSAGGPYEQYF. For the CDR3, the DNA is TGTGCCACCTCCTCGGCCGGGGGCCCCTACGAGCAGTACTTC.

V is TRBV4-1 and J is TRBJ2-1, with 9 nucleotides matching TRBD1. The ends lost 5 bases at V and 9 bases at J; junction bases unmatched: 8. This CDR3 spans 14 amino acids. CDR1 is MGHRA and CDR2 is YSYEKL in the germline V gene. The CDR3 nucleotides are TGCGCCAGCAGCGGGACAGGGAGGGTGGGTGAGCAGTTCTTC. Protein product: CASSGTGRVGEQFF.

This chain uses TRBV6-1 with TRBJ2-1, with 8 bases aligning to TRBD2. The CDR3 has 15 amino acids. The V segment lost 3 bases and the J segment 6 bases; nucleotides outside the gene matches: 7. Germline assignment: CDR1 MNHNS and CDR2 SASEGT. DNA for the CDR3: TGTGCCAGCAGTGAGGACGGGAGGGCCTCCAATGAGCAGTTCTTC. Protein product: CASSEDGRASNEQFF.

The rearrangement joins TRBV23-1 to TRBJ1-3; D ambiguous. TRBV23-1 is filed as an ORF, its function uncertain. The CDR3 spans 14 residues. Trimming shortened V by 2 bases and J by 1 base, and 6 bases separated the two germline ends. CDR3 in DNA: TGCGCCAGCAGTCAAGCTGGTTCTGGAAACACCATATATTTT. Residues: CASSQAGSGNTIYF.

The V and J genes are TRBV6-5 and TRBJ1-6; no clear D gene. Trimming cost V 0 bases and J 10 bases, with 4 bases left between them. CDR3 length equals 12 residues. The germline V gene encodes CDR1 MNHEY and CDR2 SVGAGI. The CDR3 loop reads CASSYSRSPLHF. Written as DNA, the CDR3 is TGTGCCAGCAGTTACTCGAGGTCACCCCTCCACTTT.

This sequence joins TRBV7-2 and TRBJ2-2; D unresolved. This CDR3 contains 15 residues. Per the germline V gene, CDR1 is SGHTA and CDR2 is FQGNSA. V was shortened by 6 bases and J by 6 bases, with 17 bases between the two germline ends. The CDR3 DNA reads as TGTGCCAGCAGTTTCCCACCGACCCGGCCCGGGGAGCTGTTTTTT. The encoded protein is CASSFPPTRPGELFF.

The chain links TRBV9 to TRBJ1-5; 7 bases map to TRBD1. The junction had 3 bases not matched to a gene; V was cut back by 0 bases and J by 3 bases. This CDR3 is built from 15 residues. Germline loops: CDR1 SGDLS, CDR2 YYNGEE. The DNA for the CDR3 is TGTGCCAGCAGCGTAGGGGGACAGCACAATCAGCCCCAGCATTTT. It is translated as CASSVGGQHNQPQHF.

The chain is built from TRBV2 and TRBJ1-5; D is unresolved. Trimming removed 7 bases at V and 6 bases at J, with 10 bases between. The CDR3 loop spans 12 amino acids. Germline CDR1 SNHLY, CDR2 FYNNEI. The CDR3 DNA reads as TGTGCCAGCAAACGGGTAGGTCAGCCCCAGCATTTT. This translates into CASKRVGQPQHF.

Only one count was recorded for this clone. The J gene is TRBJ1-1, the V gene TRBV30; D is undetermined. The ends were cut back, 0 bases at V and 0 bases at J, with 8 bases in the middle. The CDR3 is 14 residues long. Germline-derived CDR1 and CDR2 are GTSNPN and SVGIG (reference sequence). The CDR3 nucleotides are TGTGCCTGGAGTGTACCTCTCATGAACACTGAAGCTTTCTTT. Protein sequence: CAWSVPLMNTEAFF.

The chain links TRBV7-8 to TRBJ1-4; no clear D gene. From germline, CDR1 is SGHVS and CDR2 FQNEAQ. The CDR3 extends over 14 amino acids. Trimming pared 0 bases from V and 3 bases from J, leaving 5 bases between. CDR3: CASSLALPNEKLFF. DNA for the CDR3: TGTGCCAGCAGCTTAGCTCTACCTAATGAAAAACTGTTTTTT.

This clone appeared a few times. The V gene is TRBV19, the J gene TRBJ1-5; 9 positions match TRBD1. The CDR3 is 14 amino acids. V dropped 10 bases and J dropped 6; count of bases not matched to a gene: 10. Germline values: CDR1 LNHDA, CDR2 SQIVND (reference sequence). The CDR3 loop is CATSPTGGRQPQHF. The CDR3 coding sequence is TGTGCCACCTCGCCTACAGGGGGCCGTCAGCCCCAGCATTTT.

As regards this clone: This sample includes further DNA sequences coding for the same CDR3. The chain employs TRBV7-9 and TRBJ2-1, with 10 nucleotides matching TRBD2. The junction had 4 bases not matched to a gene; V was cut back by 5 bases and J by 6 bases. The CDR3 loop spans 14 amino acids. From germline, CDR1 is SEHNR and CDR2 FQNEAQ (reference sequence). The CDR3 reads CASSPGTSVNEQFF. The CDR3 DNA follows: TGTGCCAGCAGCCCGGGGACTAGCGTCAATGAGCAGTTCTTC.

This sequence joins TRBV6-1 and TRBJ2-1, with D possibly being TRBD1 (5 bases). Germline V gene data show CDR1 as MNHNS and CDR2 as SASEGT. The CDR3 is 19 amino acids. V lost 0 bases to trimming and J lost 3 bases, with 21 bases between them. The CDR3 here is CASSEAKGWSRASYNEQFF. In DNA, the CDR3 is TGTGCCAGCAGTGAAGCAAAGGGTTGGAGCAGGGCAAGCTACAATGAGCAGTTCTTC.

The CDR3 DNA reads as TGCGCCAGCAGCTTGGCCGGGACTAGCGGGAGAGGGGAGCAGTACTTC. Protein: CASSLAGTSGRGEQYF. The chain employs TRBV5-1 and TRBJ2-7; 14 bases match TRBD2. Trimming removed 0 bases from V and 7 bases from J; junction bases left unmatched: 6. In germline, CDR1 is SGHRS, CDR2 YFSETQ. The length of the CDR3 is 16 residues.

The V call is TRBV5-4, the J call TRBJ2-7; D tentatively reads TRBD1 or TRBD2 (5 bases each). Trimming cost V 4 bases and J 2 bases, with 13 bases left between them. The CDR3 is 14 amino acids. Germline V lookup: CDR1 SGHNT, CDR2 YYREEE (reference sequence). CDR3 in amino acids: CASSPSGPTYEQYF. As DNA, the CDR3 is TGTGCCAGCAGCCCCTCGGGACCCACCTACGAGCAGTACTTC.

V gene TRBV11-2 combines with J gene TRBJ2-1, with 11 positions matching TRBD2. Germline V lookup: CDR1 SGHAT, CDR2 FQNNGV. The CDR3 contains 16 residues. V gave up 6 bases and J gave up 6 bases; unmatched junction bases: 10. The CDR3 is CASRTSGANYPNEQFF. In nucleotides, the CDR3 is TGTGCCAGCAGGACTAGCGGGGCCAACTACCCCAATGAGCAGTTCTTC. Combining the CDR3 with reference TRBV11-2 and TRBJ2-1 gives the whole variable domain EAGVAQSPRYKIIEKRQSVAFWCNPISGHATLYWYQQILGQGPKLLIQFQNNGVVDDSQLPKDRFSAERLKGVDSTLKIQPAKLEDSAVYLCASRTSGANYPNEQFFGPGTRLTVL.

This clone turned up a few times. The chain uses TRBV5-1 and TRBJ1-1; D not certain. V lost 0 bases to trimming and J lost 1 base, with 16 bases between them. The CDR3 consists of 17 residues. In germline, CDR1 is SGHRS, CDR2 YFSETQ. Written as DNA, the CDR3 is TGCGCCAGCAGCTTGGTACTCTCAGGCTCCGGGAACACTGAAGCTTTCTTT. This gives the protein CASSLVLSGSGNTEAFF.

This chain uses TRBV30 with TRBJ2-7; 7 bases map to TRBD1. Germline V lookup: CDR1 GTSNPN, CDR2 SVGIG (reference sequence). V was clipped by 1 base and J by 6 bases; unmatched bases: 3. The CDR3 has 12 amino acids. In nucleotides, the CDR3 is TGTGCCTGGAGTGGGGCAGGGGGCGAGCAGTACTTC. Its translation is CAWSGAGGEQYF.

The V call is TRBV5-3, the J call TRBJ1-1; 7 bases fit TRBD1. TRBV5-3 falls under the ORF class, with uncertain function. V was clipped by 5 bases and J by 6 bases; unmatched bases: 10. The CDR3 extends over 14 amino acids. The CDR3 DNA reads TGTGCCAGAAGACGAGACAGGGACCGGGCTGAAGCTTTCTTT. The encoded protein is CARRRDRDRAEAFF.

This clone was counted a single time. The chain uses TRBV7-3 and TRBJ2-2; unclear D gene. The CDR3 is made up of 14 amino acids. V was shortened by 1 base and J by 1 base, with 4 bases between the two germline ends. The germline CDR1 and CDR2 sequences are SGHTA and FQGTGA. This chain's CDR3 is CASSLILNTGELFF. The CDR3 DNA reads TGTGCCAGCAGCTTAATTTTGAACACCGGGGAGCTGTTTTTT.

The chain links TRBV5-4 to TRBJ2-7; tentatively, D is TRBD2 (6 bases). This CDR3 is built from 17 residues. Trimming shortened V by 4 bases and J by 2 bases, and 22 bases separated the two germline ends. Germline loops: CDR1 SGHNT, CDR2 YYREEE (reference sequence). The DNA for the CDR3 is TGTGCCAGCAGCCCCTCGTCGGGACGGGAGAGGGCCTACGAGCAGTACTTC. Its protein is CASSPSSGRERAYEQYF.